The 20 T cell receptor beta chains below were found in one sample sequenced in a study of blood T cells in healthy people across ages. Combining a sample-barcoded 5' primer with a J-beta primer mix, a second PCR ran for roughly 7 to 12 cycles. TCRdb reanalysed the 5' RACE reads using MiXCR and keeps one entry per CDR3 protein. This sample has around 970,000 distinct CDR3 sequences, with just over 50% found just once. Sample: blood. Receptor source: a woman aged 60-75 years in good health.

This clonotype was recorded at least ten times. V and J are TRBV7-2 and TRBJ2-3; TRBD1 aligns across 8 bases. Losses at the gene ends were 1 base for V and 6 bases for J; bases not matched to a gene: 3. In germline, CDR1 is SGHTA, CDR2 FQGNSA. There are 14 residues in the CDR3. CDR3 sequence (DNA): TGTGCCAGCAGCTTAGGTACAGGGGGGGATACGCAGTATTTT. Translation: CASSLGTGGDTQYF.

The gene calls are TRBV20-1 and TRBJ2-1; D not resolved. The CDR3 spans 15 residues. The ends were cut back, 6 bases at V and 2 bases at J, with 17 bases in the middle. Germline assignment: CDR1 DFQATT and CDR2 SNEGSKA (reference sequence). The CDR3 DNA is TGCAGTGCCGGTAATCGCGGCGGTGCCTACAATGAGCAGTTCTTC. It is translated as CSAGNRGGAYNEQFF.

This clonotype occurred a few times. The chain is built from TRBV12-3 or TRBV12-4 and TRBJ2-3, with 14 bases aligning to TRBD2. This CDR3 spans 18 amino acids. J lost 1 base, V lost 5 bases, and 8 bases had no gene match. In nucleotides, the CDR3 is TGTGCCAGCAGTCGTCGACTAGCGGGAGGGCAGGGCACAGATACGCAGTATTTT. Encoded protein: CASSRRLAGGQGTDTQYF.

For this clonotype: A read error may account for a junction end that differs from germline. CDR3 DNA: TGTGTCACCGGACTAGCGTTCCAAGAGACCCAGTACTTC. Encoded protein: CVTGLAFQETQYF. This chain connects TRBV15 to TRBJ2-5; TRBD2 aligns across 9 bases. Germline CDR1 reads LNHNV; CDR2 reads YYDKDF (reference sequence). This CDR3 is 13 amino acids long.

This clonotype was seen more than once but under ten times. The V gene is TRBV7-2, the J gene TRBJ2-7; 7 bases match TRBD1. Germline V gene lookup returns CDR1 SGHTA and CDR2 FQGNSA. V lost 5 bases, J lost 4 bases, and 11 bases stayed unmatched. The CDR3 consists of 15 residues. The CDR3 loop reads CASSPRQGAQYEQYF. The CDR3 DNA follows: TGTGCCAGCAGCCCGCGACAGGGAGCGCAATACGAGCAGTACTTC.

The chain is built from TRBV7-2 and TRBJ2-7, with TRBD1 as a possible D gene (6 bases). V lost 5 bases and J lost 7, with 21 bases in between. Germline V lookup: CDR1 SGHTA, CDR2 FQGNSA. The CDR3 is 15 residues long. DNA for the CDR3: TGTGCCAGCAGCCGGCAAGGTACAGGGTTGAAAGAGCAGTACTTC. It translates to CASSRQGTGLKEQYF. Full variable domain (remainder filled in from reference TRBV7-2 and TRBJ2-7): GAGVSQSPSNKVTEKGKDVELRCDPISGHTALYWYRQSLGQGLEFLIYFQGNSAPDKSGLPSDRFSAERTGGSVSTLTIQRTQQEDSAVYLCASSRQGTGLKEQYFGPGTRLTVT.

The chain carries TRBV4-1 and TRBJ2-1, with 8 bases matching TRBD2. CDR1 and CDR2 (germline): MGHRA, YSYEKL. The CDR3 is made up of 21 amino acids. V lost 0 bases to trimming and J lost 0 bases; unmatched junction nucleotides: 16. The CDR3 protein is CASSQDIGGAGGLSSYNEQFF. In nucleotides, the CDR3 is TGCGCCAGCAGCCAAGATATCGGGGGGGCGGGAGGCCTGAGCTCCTACAATGAGCAGTTCTTC.

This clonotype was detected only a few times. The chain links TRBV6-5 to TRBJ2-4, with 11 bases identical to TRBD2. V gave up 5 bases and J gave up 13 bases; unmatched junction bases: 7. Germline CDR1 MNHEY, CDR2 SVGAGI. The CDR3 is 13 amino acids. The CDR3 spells CASSMGLADRQYF. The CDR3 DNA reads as TGTGCCAGCAGTATGGGACTAGCGGACCGGCAGTACTTC.

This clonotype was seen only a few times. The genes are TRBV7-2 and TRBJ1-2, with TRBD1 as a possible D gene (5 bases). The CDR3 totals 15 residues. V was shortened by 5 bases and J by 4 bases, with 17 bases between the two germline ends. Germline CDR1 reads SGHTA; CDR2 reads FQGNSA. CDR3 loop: CASSPLPGDPYGYTF. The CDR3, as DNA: TGTGCCAGCAGCCCACTGCCGGGGGACCCCTATGGCTACACCTTC.

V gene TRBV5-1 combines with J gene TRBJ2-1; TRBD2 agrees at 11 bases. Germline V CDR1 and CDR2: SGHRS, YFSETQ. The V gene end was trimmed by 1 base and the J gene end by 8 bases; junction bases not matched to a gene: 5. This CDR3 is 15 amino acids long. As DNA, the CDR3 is TGCGCCAGCAGCTTGACTAGCGGGAGTTTCTATGAGCAGTTCTTC. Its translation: CASSLTSGSFYEQFF.

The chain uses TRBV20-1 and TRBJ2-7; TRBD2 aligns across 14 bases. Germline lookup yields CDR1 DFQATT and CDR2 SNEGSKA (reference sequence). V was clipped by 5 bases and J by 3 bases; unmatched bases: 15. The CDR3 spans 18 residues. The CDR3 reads CSARQGWGLAGVRYEQYF. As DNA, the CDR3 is TGCAGTGCTCGACAGGGTTGGGGACTAGCGGGAGTACGCTACGAGCAGTACTTC.

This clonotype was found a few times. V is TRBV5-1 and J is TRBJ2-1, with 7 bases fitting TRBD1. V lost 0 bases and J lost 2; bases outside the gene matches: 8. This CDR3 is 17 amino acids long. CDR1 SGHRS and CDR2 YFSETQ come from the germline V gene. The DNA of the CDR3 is TGCGCCAGCAGCTTGGACCATAAGACAGGGACCTACAATGAGCAGTTCTTC. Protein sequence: CASSLDHKTGTYNEQFF.

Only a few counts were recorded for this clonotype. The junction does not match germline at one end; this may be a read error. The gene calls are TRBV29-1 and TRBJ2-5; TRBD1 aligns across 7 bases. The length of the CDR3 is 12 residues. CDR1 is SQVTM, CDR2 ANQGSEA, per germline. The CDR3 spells CSAGTAREAQYF. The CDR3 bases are TGCAGCGCGGGGACAGCAAGAGAGGCCCAGTACTTC.

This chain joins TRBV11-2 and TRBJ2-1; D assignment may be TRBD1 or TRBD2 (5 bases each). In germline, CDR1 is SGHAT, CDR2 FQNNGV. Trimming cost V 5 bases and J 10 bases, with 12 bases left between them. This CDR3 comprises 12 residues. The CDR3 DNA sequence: TGTGCCAGCAGCAAAGAGGGGCGGGAGCAGTTCTTC. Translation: CASSKEGREQFF. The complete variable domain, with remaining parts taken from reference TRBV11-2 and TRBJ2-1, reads EAGVAQSPRYKIIEKRQSVAFWCNPISGHATLYWYQQILGQGPKLLIQFQNNGVVDDSQLPKDRFSAERLKGVDSTLKIQPAKLEDSAVYLCASSKEGREQFFGPGTRLTVL.

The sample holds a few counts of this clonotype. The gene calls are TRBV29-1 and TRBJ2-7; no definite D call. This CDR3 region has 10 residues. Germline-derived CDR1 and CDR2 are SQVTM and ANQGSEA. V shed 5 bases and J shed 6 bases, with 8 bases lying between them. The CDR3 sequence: CSVWSREQYF. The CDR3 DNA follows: TGCAGCGTTTGGAGCCGCGAGCAGTACTTC.

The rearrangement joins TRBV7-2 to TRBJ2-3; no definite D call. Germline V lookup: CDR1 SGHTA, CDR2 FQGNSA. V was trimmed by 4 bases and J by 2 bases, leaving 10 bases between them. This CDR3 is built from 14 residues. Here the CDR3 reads CASSSETSTDTQYF. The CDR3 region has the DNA TGTGCCAGCAGCTCCGAGACCTCCACAGATACGCAGTATTTT.

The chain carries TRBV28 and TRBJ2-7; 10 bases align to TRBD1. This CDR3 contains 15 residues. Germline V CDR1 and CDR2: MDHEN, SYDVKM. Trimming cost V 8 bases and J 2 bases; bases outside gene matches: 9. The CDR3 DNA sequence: TGTGCCAGCGTCTCCTGGGGACAGGGGACCTACGAGCAGTACTTC. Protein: CASVSWGQGTYEQYF.

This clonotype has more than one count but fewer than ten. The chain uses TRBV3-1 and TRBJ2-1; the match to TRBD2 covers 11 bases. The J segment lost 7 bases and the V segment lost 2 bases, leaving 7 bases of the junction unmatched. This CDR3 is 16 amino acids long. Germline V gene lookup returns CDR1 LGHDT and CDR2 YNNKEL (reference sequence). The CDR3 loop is CASSQPLAGVGNEQFF. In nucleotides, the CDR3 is TGTGCCAGCAGCCAACCACTAGCGGGAGTTGGTAATGAGCAGTTCTTC.

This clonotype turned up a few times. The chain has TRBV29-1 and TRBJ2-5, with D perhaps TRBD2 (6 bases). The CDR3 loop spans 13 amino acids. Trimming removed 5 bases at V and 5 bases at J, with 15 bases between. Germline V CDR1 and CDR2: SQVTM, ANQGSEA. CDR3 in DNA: TGCAGCGTTACCCCACTAGCCCGGGAGACCCAGTACTTC. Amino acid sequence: CSVTPLARETQYF.

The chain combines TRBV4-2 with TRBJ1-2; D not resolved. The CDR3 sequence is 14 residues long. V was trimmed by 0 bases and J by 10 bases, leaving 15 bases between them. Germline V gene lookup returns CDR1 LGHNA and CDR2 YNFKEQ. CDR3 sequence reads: CASSQDLKVRDYTF. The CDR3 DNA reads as TGTGCCAGCAGCCAAGATCTCAAAGTTCGGGACTACACCTTC.